This T cell receptor beta chain was recovered during a study of shared clonotypes between healthy human individuals. The germline gives CDR1 MDHEN, CDR2 SYDVKM. This CDR3 comprises 15 residues. V was clipped by 2 bases and J by 0 bases, with 8 bases between them. Study observations and caveats: Researchers found naive subsets generally carried larger estimated richness than memory subsets. The represented genetic and exposure-history diversity was limited by the small number of donors.

The deep-level immunoSEQ assay was used. The protocol was immunoSEQ multiplex PCR, while the TCRdb copy is restricted to in-frame clones and leaves out a portion. Of over 95,000 clones in the sample, under 70% were seen once. Turning to this clone: Its antigen is undetermined.

This sequence was found in a woman in her twenties or thirties in good health. Sequenced input: memory CD8+ T cells sorted from blood. Subset specified: CD45RO+ cells pooled with CCR7-negative TemRA cells. The rearrangement links TRBV28 to TRBJ1-3, with D maybe TRBD1 (5 bases). CDR3 nucleotide sequence: TGTGCCAGCAGTTTAGGGGCAGGCTCTGGAAACACCATATATTTT. Translating it yields CASSLGAGSGNTIYF.